This T cell receptor (beta chain) stems from a study of cytomegalovirus exposure and HLA in healthy donors. Study summary: Roughly 80% of more than 300 genotyped donors fell in the Caucasian-associated ancestry cluster.

Notes on this clone: Its specificity is not known.

V lost 2 bases, J lost 0 bases, and 1 base stayed unmatched. Germline-derived CDR1 and CDR2 are SGHNT and YENEEA. The CDR3 loop spans 14 amino acids. The study's findings and limits: In vitro assays verified that three CMV-associated chains recognized CMV antigens specifically.

Primers for the PCR totalled 60 Vbeta and 13 Jbeta. Sequencing used immunoSEQ multiplex PCR; TCRdb keeps in-frame clones, though not all of them. The table records over 110,000 clones, around 79% of them present only once. Healthy bone marrow donors made up the donor group. Sequenced sample: PBMCs. The clonotype originates from a man aged 18-30 years in good health and CMV-seronegative. The chain carries TRBV11-3 and TRBJ2-7; TRBD2 matches at 7 bases. CDR3: CASSLSGVSYEQYF. The CDR3 bases are TGTGCCAGCAGCTTAAGCGGGGTCTCCTACGAGCAGTACTTC. Full variable domain (outside the CDR3, taken from reference TRBV11-3 and TRBJ2-7): EAGVVQSPRYKIIEKKQPVAFWCNPISGHNTLYWYLQNLGQGPELLIRYENEEAVDDSQLPKDRFSAERLKGVDSTLKIQPAELGDSAVYLCASSLSGVSYEQYFGPGTRLTVT.